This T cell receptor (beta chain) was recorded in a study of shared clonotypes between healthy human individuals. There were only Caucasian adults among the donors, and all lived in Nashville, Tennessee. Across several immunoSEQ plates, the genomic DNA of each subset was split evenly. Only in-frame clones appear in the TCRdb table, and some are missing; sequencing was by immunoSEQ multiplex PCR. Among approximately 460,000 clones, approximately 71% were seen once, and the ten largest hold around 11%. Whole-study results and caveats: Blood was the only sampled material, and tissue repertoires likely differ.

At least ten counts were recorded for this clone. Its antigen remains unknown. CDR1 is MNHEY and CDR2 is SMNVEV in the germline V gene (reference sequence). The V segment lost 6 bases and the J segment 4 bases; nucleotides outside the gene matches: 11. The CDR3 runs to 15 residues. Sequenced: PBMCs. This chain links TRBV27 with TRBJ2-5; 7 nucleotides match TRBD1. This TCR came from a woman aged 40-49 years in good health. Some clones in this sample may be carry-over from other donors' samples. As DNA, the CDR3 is TGTGCCAGCAGCCCCACAAAGGGGGCCCGAGAGACCCAGTACTTC. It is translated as CASSPTKGARETQYF.